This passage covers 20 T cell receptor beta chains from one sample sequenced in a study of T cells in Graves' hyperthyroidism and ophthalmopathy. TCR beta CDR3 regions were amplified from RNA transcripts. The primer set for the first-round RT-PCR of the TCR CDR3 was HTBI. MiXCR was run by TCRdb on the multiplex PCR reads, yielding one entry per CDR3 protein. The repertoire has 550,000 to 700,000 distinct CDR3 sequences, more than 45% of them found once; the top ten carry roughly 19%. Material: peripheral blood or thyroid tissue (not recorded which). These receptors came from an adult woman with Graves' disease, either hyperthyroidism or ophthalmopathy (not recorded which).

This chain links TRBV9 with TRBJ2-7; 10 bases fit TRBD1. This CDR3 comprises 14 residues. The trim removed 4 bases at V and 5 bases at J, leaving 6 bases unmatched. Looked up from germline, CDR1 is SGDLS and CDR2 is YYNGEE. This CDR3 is CASSPDRGPNEQYF. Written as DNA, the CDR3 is TGTGCCAGCAGCCCAGACAGGGGGCCTAACGAGCAGTACTTC.

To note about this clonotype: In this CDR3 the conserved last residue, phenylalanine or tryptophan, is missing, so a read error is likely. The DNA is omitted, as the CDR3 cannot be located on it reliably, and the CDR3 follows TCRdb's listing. The CDR3 region is CASSFGGANY. This chain connects TRBV11-2 to TRBJ1-4. The CDR3 adds up to 10 amino acids, both ends counted. CDR1 and CDR2 (germline): SGHAT, FQNNGV.

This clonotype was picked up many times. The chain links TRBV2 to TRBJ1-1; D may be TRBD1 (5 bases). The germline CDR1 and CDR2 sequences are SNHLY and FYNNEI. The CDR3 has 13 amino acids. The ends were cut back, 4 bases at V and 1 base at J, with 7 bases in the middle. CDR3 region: CASSGGQNTEAFF. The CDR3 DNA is TGTGCCAGCAGTGGAGGACAGAACACTGAAGCTTTCTTT.

The CDR3, as DNA: TGCGCCAGCAGCTTGCCTGGGGGCGGGATCGAAGCTTTCTTT. Translating gives CASSLPGGGIEAFF. The rearrangement joins TRBV5-1 to TRBJ1-1; D possibly corresponds to TRBD1 (6 bases). Trimming pared 1 base from V and 8 bases from J, leaving 15 bases between. The length of the CDR3 is 14 residues. Germline assignment: CDR1 SGHRS and CDR2 YFSETQ. The whole variable domain, remainder taken from reference TRBV5-1 and TRBJ1-1, is KAGVTQTPRYLIKTRGQQVTLSCSPISGHRSVSWYQQTPGQGLQFLFEYFSETQRNKGNFPGRFSGRQFSNSRSEMNVSTLELGDSALYLCASSLPGGGIEAFFGQGTRLTVV.

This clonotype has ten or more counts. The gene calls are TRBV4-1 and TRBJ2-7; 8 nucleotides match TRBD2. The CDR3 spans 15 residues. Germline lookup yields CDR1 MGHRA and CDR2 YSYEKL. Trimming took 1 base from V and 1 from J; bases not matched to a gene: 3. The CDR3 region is CASSQGGGRSYEQYF. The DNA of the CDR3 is TGCGCCAGCAGCCAAGGTGGCGGGAGGTCCTACGAGCAGTACTTC.

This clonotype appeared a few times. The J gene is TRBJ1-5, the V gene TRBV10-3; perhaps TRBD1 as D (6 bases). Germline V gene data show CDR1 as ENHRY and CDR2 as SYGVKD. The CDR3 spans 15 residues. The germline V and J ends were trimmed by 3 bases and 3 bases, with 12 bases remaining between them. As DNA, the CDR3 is TGTGCCATCAGTGACCAGACAGGCTACAATCAGCCCCAGCATTTT. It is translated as CAISDQTGYNQPQHF.

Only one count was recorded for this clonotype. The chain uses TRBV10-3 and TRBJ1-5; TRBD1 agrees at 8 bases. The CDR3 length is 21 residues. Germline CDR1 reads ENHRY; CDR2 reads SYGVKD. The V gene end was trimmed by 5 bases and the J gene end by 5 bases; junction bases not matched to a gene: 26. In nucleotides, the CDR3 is TGTGCCATCAGTTCCCCGGGACTAGCGGGAATCGAGCAGGGGGCATATCAGCCCCAGCATTTT. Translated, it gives CAISSPGLAGIEQGAYQPQHF.

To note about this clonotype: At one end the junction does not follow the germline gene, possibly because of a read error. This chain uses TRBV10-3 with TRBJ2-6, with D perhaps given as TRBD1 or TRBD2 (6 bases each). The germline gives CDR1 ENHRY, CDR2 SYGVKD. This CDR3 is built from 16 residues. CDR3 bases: TGTGCCATCAGTGAGTCCCCGGGGTGGGGGGCGAACGTCCTGACTTTC. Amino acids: CAISESPGWGANVLTF.

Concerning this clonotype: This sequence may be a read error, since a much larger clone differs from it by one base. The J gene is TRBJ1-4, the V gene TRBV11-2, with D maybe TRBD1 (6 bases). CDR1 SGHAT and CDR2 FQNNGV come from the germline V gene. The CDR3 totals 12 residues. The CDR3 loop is CTSSQEGGKLFF. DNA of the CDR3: TGCACCAGCAGCCAAGAAGGGGGAAAACTGTTTTTT.

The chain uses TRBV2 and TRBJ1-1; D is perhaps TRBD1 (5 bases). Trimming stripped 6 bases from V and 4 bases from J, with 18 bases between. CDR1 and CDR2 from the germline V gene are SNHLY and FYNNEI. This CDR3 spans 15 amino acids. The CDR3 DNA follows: TGTGCCAGCAGCCGACGTAACAGGCTGGGCACTGAAGCTTTCTTT. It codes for CASSRRNRLGTEAFF.

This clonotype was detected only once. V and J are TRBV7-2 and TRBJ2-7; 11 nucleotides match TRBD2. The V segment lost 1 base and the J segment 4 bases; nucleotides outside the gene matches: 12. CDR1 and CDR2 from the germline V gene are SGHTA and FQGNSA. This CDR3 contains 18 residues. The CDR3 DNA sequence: TGTGCCAGCAGCTTAGGTCTAGCGGGAGGCCGACGTAGTTACGAGCAGTACTTC. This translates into CASSLGLAGGRRSYEQYF.

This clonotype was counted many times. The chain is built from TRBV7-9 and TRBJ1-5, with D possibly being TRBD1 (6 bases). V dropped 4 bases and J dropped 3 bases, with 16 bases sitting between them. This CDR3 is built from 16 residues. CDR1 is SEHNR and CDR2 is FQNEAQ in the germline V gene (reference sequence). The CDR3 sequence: CASSSAEGQYNQPQHF. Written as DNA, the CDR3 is TGTGCCAGCAGCTCCGCAGAAGGACAGTACAATCAGCCCCAGCATTTT. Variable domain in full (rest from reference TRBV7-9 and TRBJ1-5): DTGVSQNPRHKITKRGQNVTFRCDPISEHNRLYWYRQTLGQGPEFLTYFQNEAQLEKSRLLSDRFSAERPKGSFSTLEIQRTEQGDSAMYLCASSSAEGQYNQPQHFGDGTRLSIL.

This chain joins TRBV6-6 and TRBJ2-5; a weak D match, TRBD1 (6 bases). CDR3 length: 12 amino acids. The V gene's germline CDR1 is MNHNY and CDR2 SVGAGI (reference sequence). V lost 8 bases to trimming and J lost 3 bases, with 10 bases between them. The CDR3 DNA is TGTGCCAGCCGTGACAGGAAAGAGACCCAGTACTTC. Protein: CASRDRKETQYF.

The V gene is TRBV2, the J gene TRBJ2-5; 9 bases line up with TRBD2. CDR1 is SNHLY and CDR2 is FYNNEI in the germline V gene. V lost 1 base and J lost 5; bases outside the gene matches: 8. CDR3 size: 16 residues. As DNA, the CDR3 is TGTGCCAGCAGTGAAGGCATAGCGGGAGAGCGGGAGACCCAGTACTTC. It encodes CASSEGIAGERETQYF. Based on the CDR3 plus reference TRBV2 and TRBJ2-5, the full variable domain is EPEVTQTPSHQVTQMGQEVILRCVPISNHLYFYWYRQILGQKVEFLVSFYNNEISEKSEIFDDQFSVERPDGSNFTLKIRSTKLEDSAMYFCASSEGIAGERETQYFGPGTRLLVL.

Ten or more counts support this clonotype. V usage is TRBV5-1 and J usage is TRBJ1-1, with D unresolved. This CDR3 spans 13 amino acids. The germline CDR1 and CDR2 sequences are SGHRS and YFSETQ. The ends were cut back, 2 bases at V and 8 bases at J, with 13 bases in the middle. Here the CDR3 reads CASSFTSKIEAFF. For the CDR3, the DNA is TGCGCCAGCAGCTTTACGAGCAAGATCGAAGCTTTCTTT.

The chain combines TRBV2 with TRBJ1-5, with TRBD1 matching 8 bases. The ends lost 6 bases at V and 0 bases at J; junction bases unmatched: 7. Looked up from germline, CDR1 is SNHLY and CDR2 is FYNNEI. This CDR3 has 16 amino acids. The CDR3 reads CASSDRGGNSNQPQHF. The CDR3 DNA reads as TGTGCCAGCAGCGACAGGGGCGGTAATAGCAATCAGCCCCAGCATTTT.

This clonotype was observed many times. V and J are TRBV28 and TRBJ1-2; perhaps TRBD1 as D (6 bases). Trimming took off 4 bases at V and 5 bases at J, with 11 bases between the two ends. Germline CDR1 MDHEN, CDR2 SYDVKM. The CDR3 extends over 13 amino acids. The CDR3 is CASSSTGRYGYTF. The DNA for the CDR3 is TGTGCCAGCAGTTCTACAGGGAGGTATGGCTACACCTTC.

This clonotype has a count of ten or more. The CDR3, as DNA: TGCAGTGCTACCAGCGGCCATTCCTCTGGAAACACCATATATTTT. The encoded protein is CSATSGHSSGNTIYF. This rearrangement joins TRBV20-1 to TRBJ1-3; D gene unclear. Trimming removed 4 bases at V and 0 bases at J, with 13 bases between. The CDR3 consists of 15 residues. Germline CDR1 is DFQATT and CDR2 is SNEGSKA (reference sequence).

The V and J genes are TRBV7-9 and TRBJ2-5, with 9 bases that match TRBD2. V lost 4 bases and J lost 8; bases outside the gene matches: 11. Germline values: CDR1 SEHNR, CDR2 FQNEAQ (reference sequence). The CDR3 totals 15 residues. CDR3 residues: CASSSQGLAGNTQYF. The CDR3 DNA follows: TGTGCCAGCAGCTCCCAGGGGCTAGCGGGAAACACCCAGTACTTC.

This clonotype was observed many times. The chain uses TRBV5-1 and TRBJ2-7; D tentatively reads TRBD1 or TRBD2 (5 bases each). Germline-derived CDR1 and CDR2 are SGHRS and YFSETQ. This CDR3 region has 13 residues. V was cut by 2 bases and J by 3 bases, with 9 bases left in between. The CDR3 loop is CASSLGTYYEQYF. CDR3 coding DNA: TGCGCCAGCAGCTTAGGGACCTACTACGAGCAGTACTTC.